These 15 T cell receptor beta chains originate from one sample sequenced in a study of blood T cells in healthy people across ages. The authors ran a second PCR of about 7 to 11 cycles using a sample-barcoded 5' primer and a J-beta primer mix. TCRdb passed the 5' RACE reads through MiXCR, listing each CDR3 protein once. Of approximately 800,000 distinct CDR3 sequences in the sample, around 25% were seen once. The same specimen was also included in a second study, on T cells of mothers and their children.

Sample: blood. Receptor source: a boy aged 5 to 17 in good health.

This clonotype has only a few counts. This chain links TRBV6-1 with TRBJ2-7, with D maybe TRBD1 (5 bases). Trimming shortened V by 2 bases and J by 3 bases, and 11 bases separated the two germline ends. CDR3 length equals 14 residues. Germline loops: CDR1 MNHNS, CDR2 SASEGT. In DNA form, the CDR3 reads TGTGCCAGCAGTGAACAGGGTTACTTCTACGAGCAGTACTTC. It yields the protein CASSEQGYFYEQYF.

This clonotype was recorded a few times. This sequence joins TRBV5-1 and TRBJ1-4; D ambiguous. Trimming pared 0 bases from V and 0 bases from J, leaving 6 bases between. CDR3 size: 15 residues. Germline CDR1 SGHRS, CDR2 YFSETQ. CDR3 in amino acids: CASSLGGTTNEKLFF. CDR3 nucleotides: TGCGCCAGCAGCTTGGGCGGGACAACTAATGAAAAACTGTTTTTT.

There are a few counts of this clonotype. V gene TRBV29-1 combines with J gene TRBJ1-2; D is uncertain. This CDR3 comprises 12 residues. V was pared by 4 bases and J by 3 bases, with 9 bases between. Germline V CDR1 and CDR2: SQVTM, ANQGSEA. The CDR3 protein is CSVGQSHYGYTF. The CDR3 DNA follows: TGCAGCGTTGGTCAATCGCACTATGGCTACACCTTC. The full variable domain, with the rest looked up from reference TRBV29-1 and TRBJ1-2, is SAVISQKPSRDICQRGTSLTIQCQVDSQVTMMFWYRQQPGQSLTLIATANQGSEATYESGFVIDKFPISRPNLTFSTLTVSNMSPEDSSIYLCSVGQSHYGYTFGSGTRLTVV.

This clonotype showed up many times. This chain joins TRBV5-1 and TRBJ1-5; D is undetermined. This CDR3 has 15 amino acids. V was pared by 2 bases and J by 0 bases, with 9 bases between. CDR1 is SGHRS, CDR2 YFSETQ, per germline. The CDR3 DNA follows: TGCGCCAGCAGCTTATGGGGAGATAGCAATCAGCCCCAGCATTTT. This translates into CASSLWGDSNQPQHF.

In this sample, this clonotype turned up many times. This chain joins TRBV7-2 and TRBJ2-1; the D gene is possibly TRBD2 (5 bases). The CDR3 is 13 amino acids. Germline V gives CDR1 SGHTA, CDR2 FQGNSA. The germline V and J ends were trimmed by 3 bases and 7 bases, with 10 bases remaining between them. In nucleotides, the CDR3 is TGTGCCAGCAGCTTCCAACTAGTGAATGAGCAGTTCTTC. Protein: CASSFQLVNEQFF.

This chain connects TRBV20-1 to TRBJ2-1; 8 bases are a match to TRBD1. Per germline, CDR1 DFQATT and CDR2 SNEGSKA (reference sequence). The CDR3 totals 14 residues. V dropped 4 bases and J dropped 6; count of bases not matched to a gene: 8. CDR3 DNA: TGCAGTGCTAAGAAGACAGGGGCTAGCAATGAGCAGTTCTTC. Translation: CSAKKTGASNEQFF.

This clonotype was recorded only once. The chain employs TRBV4-1 and TRBJ2-1, with D possibly TRBD2 on 6 matching bases. The germline V gene has CDR1 MGHRA and CDR2 YSYEKL. This CDR3 comprises 16 residues. The V and J ends lost 2 bases and 6 bases respectively, with 17 bases between them. In nucleotides, the CDR3 is TGCGCCAGCAGCCAACCGACTAGAAAGGTCACCAATGAGCAGTTCTTC. Translating gives CASSQPTRKVTNEQFF.

This clonotype was found a few times. The chain combines TRBV2 with TRBJ1-1; TRBD1 agrees at 9 bases. The CDR3 loop spans 15 amino acids. The junction had 8 bases not matched to a gene; V was cut back by 8 bases and J by 1 base. Looked up from germline, CDR1 is SNHLY and CDR2 is FYNNEI. The CDR3 here is CASGRTGQGNTEAFF. The CDR3 DNA sequence: TGTGCCAGCGGAAGAACGGGACAGGGGAACACTGAAGCTTTCTTT.

The chain carries TRBV20-1 and TRBJ2-2; possible D gene TRBD1, 6 bases. CDR3 length equals 15 residues. The ends were cut back, 3 bases at V and 4 bases at J, with 15 bases in the middle. Germline loops: CDR1 DFQATT, CDR2 SNEGSKA (reference sequence). In nucleotides, the CDR3 is TGCAGTGCTAGTCCGGATACAGGGCCCACCGGGGAGCTGTTTTTT. This translates into CSASPDTGPTGELFF.

The V gene is TRBV28, the J gene TRBJ1-6; a possible D gene is TRBD1 (5 bases). Germline V lookup: CDR1 MDHEN, CDR2 SYDVKM. V was pared by 6 bases and J by 13 bases, with 10 bases between. The CDR3 is made up of 11 amino acids. The CDR3 protein is CASREGIPLHF. DNA of the CDR3: TGTGCCAGCAGGGAGGGGATCCCCCTCCACTTT.

The rearrangement uses TRBV20-1 and TRBJ1-2; tentatively, D is TRBD1 (6 bases). The CDR3 runs to 14 residues. CDR1 and CDR2 from the germline V gene are DFQATT and SNEGSKA (reference sequence). Trimming removed 0 bases from V and 4 bases from J, with 12 bases in between. As DNA, the CDR3 is TGCAGTGCTAGAGATAAACAGGGTGTCTATGGCTACACCTTC. Protein: CSARDKQGVYGYTF.

The gene calls are TRBV4-3 and TRBJ1-1, with 11 bases that match TRBD1. The CDR3 totals 17 residues. Trimming cost V 4 bases and J 3 bases; bases outside gene matches: 10. Germline CDR1 reads LGHNA; CDR2 reads YSLEER. The CDR3, as DNA: TGCGCCAGCAGCCCCGGGACAGGGGGAGATCTGTACACTGAAGCTTTCTTT. It codes for CASSPGTGGDLYTEAFF.

This clonotype turned up a few times. The chain has TRBV29-1 and TRBJ2-5; either TRBD1 or TRBD2 may fit D (5 bases each). The DNA end favors TRBJ2-1, so the J call may be wrong. The CDR3 is 14 amino acids. Germline CDR1 is SQVTM and CDR2 is ANQGSEA. CDR3 residues: CSVEGGDRGNEQFF. CDR3 nucleotides: TGCAGCGTTGAAGGTGGGGACCGGGGCAATGAGCAGTTCTTC.

This clonotype was observed a handful of times. This sequence joins TRBV4-3 and TRBJ2-5; perhaps TRBD2 as D (5 bases). Deletions cut 1 base from V and 11 bases from J, with 14 bases between. This CDR3 has 13 amino acids. Germline CDR1 LGHNA, CDR2 YSLEER. CDR3: CASSQVMSGEQYF. The CDR3 DNA reads as TGCGCCAGCAGCCAAGTGATGAGCGGAGAGCAGTACTTC.

This clonotype has more than one count but fewer than ten. This chain connects TRBV24-1 to TRBJ1-1, with unresolved D. The CDR3 is made up of 9 amino acids. The germline V gene encodes CDR1 KGHDR and CDR2 SFDVKD. The V end lost 2 bases, the J end lost 11 bases, and 2 bases lay between the germline ends. CDR3 sequence: CATSDSAFF. Written as DNA, the CDR3 is TGTGCCACCAGTGATTCGGCTTTCTTT.